Listed below are T cell receptor beta chains from one sample, sequenced in a study of blood T cell repertoires in COVID-19. Sequenced by immunoSEQ multiplex PCR; TCRdb stores in-frame clones only, minus some. In the table there are approximately 40,000 clones, 80% of which are singletons. The sample was peripheral blood. These receptors were obtained from a man older than 75 with active or convalescent COVID-19. The CDR3 runs from the conserved cysteine through the conserved F or W. The order of the fields is V gene, J gene, clone size, D gene, CDR3 protein, CDR3 DNA. A D gene is named only where the DNA matches it firmly. Some rows mark clone size as missing; the rest say once, few, many or name a class of expanded clone.

>TRBV7-9|TRBJ2-1|.|TRBD1
CASSKPGQGGQFF
TGTGCCAGCAGCAAGCCGGGACAGGGGGGGCAGTTCTTC
>TRBV5-4|TRBJ1-2|once|.
CASSLDLARGNYGYTF
TGTGCCAGCAGCTTGGATCTTGCCAGGGGAAACTATGGCTACACCTTC
>TRBV27|TRBJ1-5|.|TRBD1
CASTSGQGNQPQHF
TGTGCCAGCACCTCAGGACAGGGTAATCAGCCCCAGCATTTT
>TRBV27|TRBJ2-7|.|.
CASSLSPSREQYF
TGTGCCAGCAGCCTTAGTCCCTCTCGGGAGCAGTACTTC
>TRBV5-1|TRBJ2-1|.|.
CASSFYYNEQFF
TGCGCCAGCAGCTTCTATTACAATGAGCAGTTCTTC
>TRBV28|TRBJ1-1|.|.
CASSQGAGRSNTEAFF
TGTGCCAGCAGTCAAGGGGCGGGACGGTCGAACACTGAAGCTTTCTTT
>TRBV6-1|TRBJ1-1|.|.
CASSETGGDTEAFF
TGTGCCAGCAGTGAAACCGGGGGAGACACTGAAGCTTTCTTT
>TRBV5-1|TRBJ2-3|few|TRBD2
CASSTSGVGADTQYF
TGCGCCAGCTCGACTAGCGGGGTTGGCGCAGATACGCAGTATTTT
>TRBV5-4|TRBJ2-2|.|TRBD1
CASSLRDRGRTGELFF
TGTGCCAGCAGCCTCCGGGACAGGGGGCGCACCGGGGAGCTGTTTTTT
>TRBV24-1|TRBJ2-1|.|TRBD1
CATSDTQGVYYNEQFF
TGTGCCACCAGTGATACCCAGGGGGTATATTACAATGAGCAGTTCTTC
>TRBV27|TRBJ2-1|.|TRBD2
CASSLLGLGSNEQFF
TGTGCCAGCAGTTTATTGGGACTAGGATCGAACGAGCAGTTCTTC
>TRBV30|TRBJ2-3|.|TRBD2
CAWSELAGGPEYTQYF
TGTGCCTGGAGTGAACTAGCGGGAGGCCCCGAATATACGCAGTATTTT
>TRBV28|TRBJ1-5|.|.
CASSPTGSVNQPQHF
TGTGCCAGCAGTCCTACCGGCAGCGTCAATCAGCCCCAGCATTTT
>TRBV4-3|TRBJ1-2|.|.
CASSPRGVRGYTF
TGCGCCAGCAGCCCTCGGGGGGTACGGGGCTACACCTTC
>TRBV27|TRBJ1-5|.|.
CASSSGRVQPQHF
TGTGCCAGCAGTTCAGGCAGGGTACAGCCCCAGCATTTT
>TRBV7-3|TRBJ2-3|few|.
CASSSGDYTDTQYF
TGTGCCAGCAGCTCAGGGGATTACACAGATACGCAGTATTTT
>TRBV5-1|TRBJ2-5|.|TRBD1
CASSTGTEKETQYF
TGCGCCAGCAGCACCGGGACAGAAAAAGAGACCCAGTACTTC
>TRBV28|TRBJ2-7|.|.
CASSPRRRGEQYF
TGTGCCAGCAGCCCCCGCCGGAGAGGCGAGCAGTACTTC
>TRBV19|TRBJ2-1|.|.
CASSMQGGSSSYNEQFF
TGTGCCAGTAGTATGCAAGGAGGGTCCAGCTCCTACAATGAGCAGTTCTTC
>TRBV19|TRBJ1-4|once|.
CATGGTGLEKLFF
TGTGCCACCGGGGGGACTGGCTTAGAAAAACTGTTTTTT
>TRBV28|TRBJ1-6|few|.
CASSLAYNSPLHF
TGTGCCAGCAGTTTAGCGTATAATTCACCCCTCCACTTT
>TRBV10-3|TRBJ1-2|.|TRBD1
CAIIGQGGDGYTF
TGTGCCATCATTGGACAGGGAGGAGATGGCTACACCTTC
>TRBV5-1|TRBJ2-3|.|TRBD2
CASRTGTITDTQYF
TGCGCCAGCAGAACCGGGACTATCACAGATACGCAGTATTTT
>TRBV6-5|TRBJ1-3|.|TRBD1
CASSYSGTAGNTIYF
TGTGCCAGCAGTTACTCGGGGACAGCTGGAAACACCATATATTTT
>TRBV6-5|TRBJ1-1|.|.
CASRANTEAFF
TGTGCCAGCAGGGCGAACACTGAAGCTTTCTTT